This is a list of T cell receptor beta chains from one sample in a study of beta chain features in type 1 diabetes. Some clones are missing from TCRdb's copy, which holds only in-frame ones; the method was immunoSEQ multiplex PCR. Here the sample spans under 300,000 clones, approximately 10% being singletons. Material for sequencing was naive CD4+ T cells from blood. These receptors originate from a man aged 30 to 45 with type 1 diabetes. Both conserved end residues are part of each CDR3. The D gene is left open where the match is weak. The listing skips clone size in some rows; elsewhere it reads once, few, many or a size class.

cdr3_nt,cdr3_aa,v_call,d_call,j_call,clone_size
TGTGCCAGCTGCGCGTGGCAGGGGGAGGCCGAGCAGTACTTC,CASCAWQGEAEQYF,TRBV28,NA,TRBJ2-7,few
TGCGCCAGCAGCTTGGACACCGCCGGGACAGGGTATTCACCCCTCCACTTT,CASSLDTAGTGYSPLHF,TRBV5-1,TRBD1,TRBJ1-6,few
TGTGCCAGCAAAGACTCTGGCACAGATACGCAGTATTTT,CASKDSGTDTQYF,TRBV6-5,NA,TRBJ2-3,few
TGTGCCAGCAGTTTAGCGGCCTCCTACGAGCAGTACTTC,CASSLAASYEQYF,TRBV28,NA,TRBJ2-7,few
TGCGCCAGCAGCCCGGACACCGGAGGGGAGCAGTACTTC,CASSPDTGGEQYF,TRBV5-1,NA,TRBJ2-7,few
TGCAGGGCTGGGCGTAACACTGAAGCTTTCTTT,CRAGRNTEAFF,TRBV29-1,NA,TRBJ1-1,NA
TGTGCCAGCAGTGAGAGTCGCCCAGATACGCAGTATTTT,CASSESRPDTQYF,TRBV2,NA,TRBJ2-3,NA
TGCAGCGTGCATGGTAGCGGGGGTACCTACAATGAGCAGTTCTTC,CSVHGSGGTYNEQFF,TRBV29-1,TRBD2,TRBJ2-1,few
TGCGCCAGCAGCTTGGAAGGGAGTAGCAATCAGCCCCAGCATTTT,CASSLEGSSNQPQHF,TRBV5-1,NA,TRBJ1-5,NA
TGTGCCAGCAGTGGGGGGGCAACTAATGAAAAACTGTTTTTT,CASSGGATNEKLFF,TRBV6-5,NA,TRBJ1-4,NA
TGCAGCGTTGACGGGGAAACAGTTGAAGCTTTCTTT,CSVDGETVEAFF,TRBV29-1,NA,TRBJ1-1,NA
TGTGCCAGCAGTGCGTCGAGTTCGCGTTACTATGGCTACACCTTC,CASSASSSRYYGYTF,TRBV25-1,NA,TRBJ1-2,NA